This T cell receptor beta chain was sequenced during a study of blood T cell repertoires in COVID-19. Between the trimmed V and J ends, which lost 3 bases and 5 bases, there was a span of 17 bases. The CDR3 spans 16 residues. CDR1 and CDR2 (germline): KGHDR, SFDVKD. Under the authors' procedure: Scientists estimated how many nucleated cells there were by amplifying reference gene primers. TCRdb keeps only in-frame clones here, not all; method: immunoSEQ multiplex PCR. The V and J calls and clone size are taken from that table; D and trimming were inferred from the DNA. The sample includes fewer than 350,000 clones, about 89% of them seen just once.

This clonotype was sampled from a man in his forties or fifties with active or convalescent COVID-19. V is TRBV24-1 and J is TRBJ2-3; D is perhaps TRBD1 (6 bases). The sequenced material came from peripheral blood. The CDR3 reads CATSDPKGEVGDTQYF. The CDR3 DNA follows: TGTGCCACCAGTGATCCTAAGGGGGAAGTTGGAGATACGCAGTATTTT.